This T cell receptor (beta chain) was captured by sequencing in a study of T cells in Graves' hyperthyroidism and ophthalmopathy. Across the study: Before any treatment, at initial diagnosis, peripheral blood was collected.

This clonotype was seen more than once but under ten times. Its cognate antigen is unknown. CDR3 size: 14 residues. Germline CDR1 reads SGHRS; CDR2 reads YFSETQ. The junction had 7 bases not matched to a gene; V was cut back by 4 bases and J by 5 bases. Regions amplified from RNA transcripts were the TCR beta CDR3 regions. The primer set for the first-round RT-PCR of the TCR CDR3 was HTBI. In TCRdb, the multiplex PCR reads were re-called with MiXCR into one record per CDR3 protein. The sample has about 410,000 distinct CDR3 sequences, 14% to 15% seen once. Lactation, pregnancy, other autoimmune disease or uncontrolled infection led to exclusion of patients. Whole-study results and caveats: Stable hyperthyroidism and ophthalmopathy were separated using 13 V-J signatures.

The rearrangement uses TRBV5-1 and TRBJ2-5, with 8 bases matching TRBD2. The source of this sequence is a man younger than 30 with Graves' ophthalmopathy. The specimen was blood. CDR3 residues: CASSPVGRGETQYF. The CDR3 region has the DNA TGCGCCAGCAGCCCGGTCGGGAGGGGCGAGACCCAGTACTTC.